The 27 T cell receptor beta chains reported below all come from one sample, sequenced in a study of cytomegalovirus exposure and HLA in healthy donors. PCR employed 60 Vbeta and 13 Jbeta primers. Sequenced by immunoSEQ multiplex PCR; TCRdb stores in-frame clones only, minus some. The table lists roughly 150,000 clones, approximately 82% of them singletons, with approximately 8% in the top ten. The sequenced material came from PBMCs. Every receptor here comes from a male donor in good health and CMV-seropositive.

The genes are TRBV6-1 and TRBJ1-1; 9 nucleotides match TRBD1. V dropped 7 bases and J dropped 10; count of bases not matched to a gene: 10. Per the germline V gene, CDR1 is MNHNS and CDR2 is SASEGT. The CDR3 has 13 residues. The CDR3 DNA reads as TGTGCCAGCACCCAACGGGGGACAGGGTTAGCTTTCTTT. Translating gives CASTQRGTGLAFF.

This clone has a handful of counts. J is TRBJ2-3 and V is TRBV5-4; no firm D call. This CDR3 has 13 amino acids. The germline V gene encodes CDR1 SGHNT and CDR2 YYREEE (reference sequence). Trimming took 0 bases from V and 14 from J, leaving 16 bases between them. This CDR3 reads CASSLESASRWYF. The DNA of the CDR3 is TGTGCCAGCAGCTTGGAAAGCGCCTCCCGTTGGTATTTT. Looking up the rest from reference TRBV5-4 and TRBJ2-3 gives the full variable domain: ETGVTQSPTHLIKTRGQQVTLRCSSQSGHNTVSWYQQALGQGPQFIFQYYREEENGRGNFPPRFSGLQFPNYSSELNVNALELDDSALYLCASSLESASRWYFGPGTRLTVL.

The chain employs TRBV29-1 and TRBJ2-2; 8 bases align to TRBD1. The J segment lost 6 bases and the V segment lost 6 bases, leaving 6 bases of the junction unmatched. Germline V CDR1 and CDR2: SQVTM, ANQGSEA. This CDR3 has 13 residues. The CDR3: CSVSDRVAGELFF. CDR3 DNA: TGCAGCGTCTCGGACAGGGTGGCCGGGGAGCTGTTTTTT.

This rearrangement joins TRBV27 to TRBJ1-1; the D gene is possibly TRBD1 (6 bases). The CDR3 is 14 amino acids. The V gene lost 6 bases and the J gene lost 6 bases, with 17 bases spanning the gap. The germline V gene encodes CDR1 MNHEY and CDR2 SMNVEV (reference sequence). The DNA for the CDR3 is TGTGCCAGCAGGGGAAGGGACGGGGGGCCTGAAGCTTTCTTT. It encodes CASRGRDGGPEAFF.

This chain connects TRBV11-2 to TRBJ1-1; no clear D. The germline CDR1 and CDR2 sequences are SGHAT and FQNNGV. Between the trimmed V and J ends, which lost 3 bases and 0 bases, there was a span of 5 bases. The CDR3 sequence is 13 residues long. CDR3 loop: CASSFQVNTEAFF. The CDR3 DNA sequence: TGTGCCAGCAGCTTTCAGGTGAACACTGAAGCTTTCTTT.

The chain joins TRBV7-8 to TRBJ2-3; possibly TRBD2 for D (6 bases). The CDR3 has 16 residues. Germline values: CDR1 SGHVS, CDR2 FQNEAQ. The germline V and J ends were trimmed by 1 base and 0 bases, with 11 bases remaining between them. The CDR3 sequence: CASSLGASGSTDTQYF. CDR3 coding DNA: TGTGCCAGCAGCTTAGGGGCGAGCGGGAGCACAGATACGCAGTATTTT.

The CDR3 is CASSRVGGAEGIDNSPLHF. CDR3 DNA: TGCGCCAGCAGCAGAGTGGGTGGGGCGGAGGGCATCGATAATTCACCCCTCCACTTT. The chain is built from TRBV5-1 and TRBJ1-6; the D gene is possibly TRBD1 (5 bases). The CDR3 covers 19 residues. Germline loops: CDR1 SGHRS, CDR2 YFSETQ. The germline V and J ends were trimmed by 4 bases and 5 bases, with 25 bases remaining between them. Looking up the rest from reference TRBV5-1 and TRBJ1-6 gives the full variable domain: KAGVTQTPRYLIKTRGQQVTLSCSPISGHRSVSWYQQTPGQGLQFLFEYFSETQRNKGNFPGRFSGRQFSNSRSEMNVSTLELGDSALYLCASSRVGGAEGIDNSPLHFGNGTRLTVT.

CDR3: CASAVGSAYEQYF. CDR3 DNA sequence: TGTGCCAGCGCTGTCGGGTCCGCATACGAGCAGTACTTC. The V call is TRBV28, the J call TRBJ2-7; D call uncertain. With 8 bases removed from V and 4 bases from J, the gap between germline ends came to 15 bases. The CDR3 contains 13 residues. CDR1 and CDR2 (germline): MDHEN, SYDVKM. The whole variable domain, remainder taken from reference TRBV28 and TRBJ2-7, is DVKVTQSSRYLVKRTGEKVFLECVQDMDHENMFWYRQDPGLGLRLIYFSYDVKMKEKGDIPEGYSVSREKKERFSLILESASTNQTSMYLCASAVGSAYEQYFGPGTRLTVT.

Only a few counts were recorded for this clone. The gene calls are TRBV19 and TRBJ1-3; D call uncertain. This CDR3 has 17 residues. CDR1 and CDR2 (germline): LNHDA, SQIVND (reference sequence). Trimming pared 10 bases from V and 0 bases from J, leaving 22 bases between. DNA of the CDR3: TGTGCCACCCAAAAATCCGAGGGATTCCGCTCTGGAAACACCATATATTTT. It codes for CATQKSEGFRSGNTIYF.

This clone was recorded once. The rearrangement links TRBV6-6 to TRBJ2-7, with 8 bases fitting TRBD1. The trim removed 0 bases at V and 4 bases at J, leaving 5 bases unmatched. Germline V gene data show CDR1 as MNHNY and CDR2 as SVGAGI (reference sequence). The CDR3 runs to 15 residues. For the CDR3, the DNA is TGTGCCAGCAGTTACTCGACAGGGGATAGATACGAGCAGTACTTC. Its translation: CASSYSTGDRYEQYF.

The count of this clone is one. This chain connects TRBV7-2 to TRBJ2-5; 8 bases are a match to TRBD2. The V gene's germline CDR1 is SGHTA and CDR2 FQGNSA. V was pared by 1 base and J by 1 base, with 14 bases of the junction left unmatched. The length of the CDR3 is 19 residues. The CDR3 DNA reads TGTGCCAGCAGCTTAGTCGGAGGGAGTAGCGGGATAGGCCAAGAGACCCAGTACTTC. This encodes CASSLVGGSSGIGQETQYF. Supplemented by reference TRBV7-2 and TRBJ2-5, the full variable domain reads GAGVSQSPSNKVTEKGKDVELRCDPISGHTALYWYRQSLGQGLEFLIYFQGNSAPDKSGLPSDRFSAERTGGSVSTLTIQRTQQEDSAVYLCASSLVGGSSGIGQETQYFGPGTRLLVL.

This clone has a single count. The gene calls are TRBV5-6 and TRBJ2-4; D may be TRBD2 (6 bases). V lost 0 bases to trimming and J lost 7 bases, with 11 bases between them. Germline V gives CDR1 SGHDT, CDR2 YYEEEE. The CDR3 runs to 14 residues. As DNA, the CDR3 is TGTGCCAGCAGCTTGGTGGGGAGCGGGAACATTCAGTACTTC. Its protein is CASSLVGSGNIQYF.

The CDR3 is CASSLGGGQPQHF. The CDR3 DNA follows: TGTGCCAGCAGCTTGGGAGGGGGTCAGCCCCAGCATTTT. This chain joins TRBV5-6 and TRBJ1-5; D possibly corresponds to TRBD1 (6 bases). Per the germline V gene, CDR1 is SGHDT and CDR2 is YYEEEE. This CDR3 is 13 amino acids long. V lost 0 bases, J lost 6 bases, and 7 bases lay in between.

The J gene is TRBJ2-4, the V gene TRBV5-6, with D perhaps matching TRBD1 (6 bases). Germline values: CDR1 SGHDT, CDR2 YYEEEE. This CDR3 region has 14 residues. V lost 0 bases and J 9 bases, leaving 13 bases between the germline ends. The CDR3 coding sequence is TGTGCCAGCAGCTTGGAGGGGGTCCCAGGCATTCAGTACTTC. This encodes CASSLEGVPGIQYF.

This clone turned up a few times. V and J are TRBV14 and TRBJ2-7, with D maybe TRBD1 (6 bases). Deletions cut 3 bases from V and 2 bases from J, with 20 bases between. Germline loops: CDR1 SGHDN, CDR2 FVKESK. The CDR3 totals 17 residues. DNA for the CDR3: TGTGCCAGCAGCCACGCAACAGGGAAAGGCCCCACCTACGAGCAGTACTTC. Translation: CASSHATGKGPTYEQYF.

The genes are TRBV6-5 and TRBJ1-1; D remains ambiguous. This CDR3 has 15 amino acids. Germline V gene data show CDR1 as MNHEY and CDR2 as SVGAGI. The V and J ends lost 4 bases and 3 bases respectively, with 15 bases between them. The CDR3: CASSFSGLGDTEAFF. The CDR3, as DNA: TGTGCCAGCAGTTTTTCCGGGCTGGGAGACACTGAAGCTTTCTTT.

CDR3 nucleotide sequence: TGTGCCAGCAGTGAAGCGGCAGGGCCGGAGACCCAGTACTTC. Protein product: CASSEAAGPETQYF. The chain has TRBV2 and TRBJ2-5; possibly TRBD1 for D (5 bases). Per germline, CDR1 SNHLY and CDR2 FYNNEI. V lost 0 bases and J 5 bases, leaving 10 bases between the germline ends. This CDR3 region has 14 residues.

The CDR3 is CASSPAGRSQETQYF. CDR3 bases: TGTGCCAGCAGCCCGGCCGGGAGATCTCAAGAGACCCAGTACTTC. The chain employs TRBV7-8 and TRBJ2-5, with D possibly TRBD2 on 6 matching bases. The CDR3 length is 15 residues. CDR1 and CDR2 (germline): SGHVS, FQNEAQ. V lost 5 bases and J 2 bases, leaving 15 bases between the germline ends.

This clone was counted only a few times. The CDR3 bases are TGTGCCAGCAGCCGGACAGGGGTAAACGAGCAGTACTTC. This codes for CASSRTGVNEQYF. The chain employs TRBV5-4 and TRBJ2-7, with 9 nucleotides matching TRBD1. After removal of 4 bases from V and 5 bases from J, the junction contained 4 bases not matched to a gene. CDR3 length: 13 residues. Germline CDR1 SGHNT, CDR2 YYREEE (reference sequence).

This chain joins TRBV30 and TRBJ2-7; 8 bases match TRBD2. The V and J ends lost 2 bases and 1 base, in that order; junction bases with no gene match: 4. This CDR3 comprises 14 residues. Germline assignment: CDR1 GTSNPN and CDR2 SVGIG (reference sequence). CDR3 loop: CAWSPGGVSYEQYF. The DNA of the CDR3 is TGTGCCTGGAGTCCCGGGGGGGTATCCTACGAGCAGTACTTC.

The chain recombines TRBV30 with TRBJ1-5; no definite D call. CDR3 size: 15 residues. Per germline, CDR1 GTSNPN and CDR2 SVGIG (reference sequence). Trimming removed 3 bases at V and 2 bases at J, with 14 bases between. In DNA, the CDR3 is TGTGCCTGGAGGACATCCCAACAACGCAATCAGCCCCAGCATTTT. The encoded protein is CAWRTSQQRNQPQHF.

The chain links TRBV18 to TRBJ1-2, with 7 bases matching TRBD1. This CDR3 region has 16 residues. After removal of 4 bases from V and 0 bases from J, the junction contained 8 bases not matched to a gene. The germline V gene has CDR1 KGHSH and CDR2 LQKENI. For the CDR3, the DNA is TGTGCCAGCTCACAAGGCAGGACAGGACCTAACTATGGCTACACCTTC. It yields the protein CASSQGRTGPNYGYTF.

This clone was observed a handful of times. The rearrangement joins TRBV5-4 to TRBJ1-2; D call uncertain. The CDR3 extends over 14 amino acids. Between the trimmed V and J ends, which lost 1 base and 8 bases, there was a span of 15 bases. Germline V CDR1 and CDR2: SGHNT, YYREEE (reference sequence). The CDR3 sequence: CASSLSAGGNGYTF. The DNA for the CDR3 is TGTGCCAGCAGCTTGTCTGCCGGAGGGAACGGCTACACCTTC.

J is TRBJ1-6 and V is TRBV2; D gene uncertain. Germline lookup yields CDR1 SNHLY and CDR2 FYNNEI. CDR3 length: 14 residues. Trimming removed 3 bases at V and 14 bases at J, with 17 bases between. CDR3 bases: TGTGCCAGCAGTGAGAGAGCGTTAGGTAGGTCCCTCCACTTT. Translation: CASSERALGRSLHF.

V gene TRBV5-8 combines with J gene TRBJ2-2; D gene unclear. Germline CDR1 reads SGHTS; CDR2 reads YDEGEE. The CDR3 extends over 13 amino acids. V gave up 1 base and J gave up 5 bases, with 6 bases separating them. CDR3 coding DNA: TGTGCCAGCAGCTTGCGAGCGACCGGGGAGCTGTTTTTT. This gives the protein CASSLRATGELFF.

The CDR3 DNA sequence: TGTGCCTGGAGTGTTAATAACTTTAACTATGGCTACACCTTC. It specifies CAWSVNNFNYGYTF. V is TRBV30 and J is TRBJ1-2; no clear D. The CDR3 extends over 14 amino acids. V lost 0 bases to trimming and J lost 1 base, with 9 bases between them. CDR1 and CDR2 from the germline V gene are GTSNPN and SVGIG (reference sequence).

The genes are TRBV5-6 and TRBJ1-2; TRBD1 might be the D (5 bases). This CDR3 region has 15 residues. CDR1 SGHDT and CDR2 YYEEEE come from the germline V gene. Trimming took off 2 bases at V and 2 bases at J, with 13 bases between the two ends. The CDR3 nucleotides are TGTGCCAGCAGCTTAGGTGTTGCAGGGAACTATGGCTACACCTTC. This translates into CASSLGVAGNYGYTF.